Given below is one T cell receptor beta chain in context. The antigen is unknown. Each CDR3 protein gets one entry after TCRdb re-called the 5' RACE reads with MiXCR. In the table there are 450,000 or so distinct CDR3 sequences, over 12% of which are singletons. The entry originates in a study of identical twins. Study findings and constraints: Abundant cord blood beta clonotypes carried fewer insertions; memory repertoires showed none.

The germline V gene has CDR1 DFQATT and CDR2 SNEGSKA (reference sequence). V was pared by 3 bases and J by 1 base, with 7 bases between. This CDR3 spans 12 amino acids. The data were also submitted as part of a second study, on yellow fever vaccine responses in identical twins.

Material: CD4+ T cells sorted from blood. V usage is TRBV20-1 and J usage is TRBJ2-7; no clear D gene. The TCR comes from a woman younger than 30 in good health. CDR3 loop: CSASKGSYEQYF. CDR3 sequence (DNA): TGCAGTGCTAGTAAGGGATCCTACGAGCAGTACTTC.